These T cell receptor beta chains were read from a single sample in a study of T cell clones after liver transplantation. Profiled with immunoSEQ multiplex PCR; TCRdb holds only in-frame clones, not every one. The table has several thousand clones, about 75% seen once; the top ten hold about 18%. The material was CD8+ T cells from blood, obtained before liver transplant. These receptors were obtained from a human donor who received a liver transplant. CDR3s include the opening cysteine and the closing phenylalanine or tryptophan. D genes are given only for firm matches. Size is omitted from some rows. Given values are once, few, many or a class for expanded clones.

clone size: .
D gene: .
J gene: TRBJ1-1
V gene: TRBV2
CDR3 DNA: TGTGCCAGCAGTGATCAGGGGAACACTGAAGCTTTCTTT
CDR3 protein: CASSDQGNTEAFF

clone size: .
D gene: .
J gene: TRBJ2-5
V gene: TRBV5-4
CDR3 DNA: TGTGCCAGCAGCTTGTCACCGGGACAACAAGAGACCCAGTACTTC
CDR3 protein: CASSLSPGQQETQYF

clone size: .
D gene: TRBD1
J gene: TRBJ2-7
V gene: TRBV7-9
CDR3 DNA: TGTGCCAGCAGCTTAGGGACAGGGGAGCCTTACGAGCAGTACTTC
CDR3 protein: CASSLGTGEPYEQYF

clone size: .
D gene: TRBD2
J gene: TRBJ2-1
V gene: TRBV6-1
CDR3 DNA: TGTGCCAGCAGTGACGACCCCTCTAGCGGGAGCGATGAGCAGTTCTTC
CDR3 protein: CASSDDPSSGSDEQFF

clone size: .
D gene: .
J gene: TRBJ1-3
V gene: TRBV6-5
CDR3 DNA: TGTGCCAGCGGGACTGGAAACACCATATATTTT
CDR3 protein: CASGTGNTIYF

clone size: few
D gene: .
J gene: TRBJ2-2
V gene: TRBV27
CDR3 DNA: TGTGCCAGCAGTTTAAGACAACGGACCGGGGAGCTGTTTTTT
CDR3 protein: CASSLRQRTGELFF

clone size: .
D gene: .
J gene: TRBJ2-7
V gene: TRBV10-1
CDR3 DNA: TGCGCCAGCAGTCGGGACGCATCGGCCTACGAGCAGTACTTC
CDR3 protein: CASSRDASAYEQYF

clone size: few
D gene: .
J gene: TRBJ1-2
V gene: TRBV5-4
CDR3 DNA: TGTGCCAGCAGCTACCTTTCCGGCTACACCTTC
CDR3 protein: CASSYLSGYTF

clone size: .
D gene: TRBD2
J gene: TRBJ2-1
V gene: TRBV19
CDR3 DNA: TGTGCCAGTACCCTTGTGGCGGGAGCGTGGAATGAGCAGTTCTTC
CDR3 protein: CASTLVAGAWNEQFF

clone size: .
D gene: .
J gene: TRBJ2-2
V gene: TRBV27
CDR3 DNA: TGTGCCAGCCTTTCAGGGTGGAGCACCGGGGAGCTGTTTTTT
CDR3 protein: CASLSGWSTGELFF

clone size: .
D gene: .
J gene: TRBJ2-3
V gene: TRBV11-3
CDR3 DNA: TGTGCCAGCAGCTTAGGGGGACTCTCAGATACGCAGTATTTT
CDR3 protein: CASSLGGLSDTQYF

clone size: few
D gene: .
J gene: TRBJ2-7
V gene: TRBV7-9
CDR3 DNA: TGTGCCAGCAGCCCCAACAGGGATCCCTACGAGCAGTACTTC
CDR3 protein: CASSPNRDPYEQYF

clone size: .
D gene: TRBD2
J gene: TRBJ2-3
V gene: TRBV6-5
CDR3 DNA: TGTGCCAGCAGTTTCCTGGGAGCGGGAGGCGGAGATACGCAGTATTTT
CDR3 protein: CASSFLGAGGGDTQYF

clone size: .
D gene: TRBD2
J gene: TRBJ2-7
V gene: TRBV9
CDR3 DNA: TGTGCCAGCAGCCTAGAGGCGTATAGCGGGGGGGACTCCTACGAGCAGTACTTC
CDR3 protein: CASSLEAYSGGDSYEQYF

clone size: .
D gene: TRBD1
J gene: TRBJ2-5
V gene: TRBV6-5
CDR3 DNA: TGTGCCAGCAGTGGGACAGGGGGTGGTGAGACCCAGTACTTC
CDR3 protein: CASSGTGGGETQYF

clone size: .
D gene: .
J gene: TRBJ1-2
V gene: TRBV19
CDR3 DNA: TGTGCCAGTAGTCAGACACCCGGGACCGCCGAAGACCTCTCCTATGGCTACACCTTC
CDR3 protein: CASSQTPGTAEDLSYGYTF

clone size: .
D gene: .
J gene: TRBJ1-5
V gene: TRBV6-1
CDR3 DNA: TGTGCCAGCAGTGAAGAGGGCGCTGGTCATCAGCCCCAGCATTTT
CDR3 protein: CASSEEGAGHQPQHF

clone size: .
D gene: TRBD2
J gene: TRBJ2-1
V gene: TRBV29-1
CDR3 DNA: TGCAGCGGGAACCTAGCGGGAGCTTCCTCCTACAATGAGCAGTTCTTC
CDR3 protein: CSGNLAGASSYNEQFF

clone size: .
D gene: .
J gene: TRBJ1-2
V gene: TRBV5-6
CDR3 DNA: TGTGCCAGCAGCTTGTCTGGGGTTCTCCATGGCTACACCTTC
CDR3 protein: CASSLSGVLHGYTF

clone size: .
D gene: TRBD2
J gene: TRBJ2-1
V gene: TRBV9
CDR3 DNA: TGTGCCAGCAGCGTAGACAGCGCTAGCGGGTACAATGAGCAGTTCTTC
CDR3 protein: CASSVDSASGYNEQFF

clone size: .
D gene: TRBD1
J gene: TRBJ1-2
V gene: TRBV9
CDR3 DNA: TGTGCCAGCAGCGCACAGGGGATTGGTGGCTACACCTTC
CDR3 protein: CASSAQGIGGYTF

clone size: .
D gene: .
J gene: TRBJ2-7
V gene: TRBV25-1
CDR3 DNA: TGTGCCAGCAGTGAACCTTCCGCCGGGACTTACGAGCAGTACTTC
CDR3 protein: CASSEPSAGTYEQYF

clone size: once
D gene: .
J gene: TRBJ1-2
V gene: TRBV9
CDR3 DNA: TGTGCCAGCAGTAGTGGGTCGAGGGACCCAATGGGAGGCTACACCTTC
CDR3 protein: CASSSGSRDPMGGYTF